A single T cell receptor beta chain is shown here with its context. The target antigen is unknown. A quantity of roughly 0.5 to 1 ug RNA underwent reverse transcription using random hexamers. Via MiXCR, TCRdb re-called the immunoSEQ multiplex PCR reads, giving one row per CDR3 protein. The data show roughly 89,000 distinct CDR3 sequences, 90% to 97% seen once. This sample was included in a study of CD8 T cells in Susac syndrome. Study-level results: It was acknowledged by the study that relatively few individuals were included in its TCR sequencing and HLA analysis.

Germline CDR1 reads SQVTM; CDR2 reads ANQGSEA. The CDR3 sequence is 12 residues long. Trimming removed 6 bases from V and 4 bases from J; junction bases left unmatched: 4. Input material: CD8+ T cells from PBMCs. This receptor was obtained from a human donor with Susac syndrome. This sequence joins TRBV29-1 and TRBJ1-1; 8 nucleotides align to TRBD1. The CDR3 nucleotides are TGCAGCGTGAGGACAGGGAGCACTGAAGCTTTCTTT. Its translation: CSVRTGSTEAFF.